This record concerns one T cell receptor (beta chain) sequence. The antigen is undetermined. The V gene end was trimmed by 5 bases and the J gene end by 5 bases; junction bases not matched to a gene: 13. Germline V gives CDR1 SGHTA, CDR2 FQGNSA. This CDR3 spans 16 amino acids. This specimen belongs to a study of cytomegalovirus exposure and HLA in healthy donors. Findings of the study overall: HLA alleles showed associations with 15,000 to 20,000 TCR beta sequences in a later analysis, at a 0.05 false discovery rate. Earlier analysis yielded a pattern in which most TCR beta V segments were productive about 90% or about 30% of the time.

This PCR relied on a set of 60 Vbeta primers and 13 Jbeta primers. TCRdb keeps only in-frame clones here, not all; method: immunoSEQ multiplex PCR. The sample lists about 270,000 clones; under 80% were seen once. The sample was PBMCs. This chain connects TRBV7-2 to TRBJ1-2, with TRBD1 matching over 8 bases. The sequence derives from a female donor in good health and CMV-seronegative. CDR3 bases: TGTGCCAGCAGCCAAAAACGAGGACAGGGTATTTATGGCTACACCTTC. This codes for CASSQKRGQGIYGYTF.